A single sample gave rise to the 18 T cell receptor beta chains below, sequenced in a study of shared clonotypes between healthy human individuals (dated by TCRdb to about 2020). The method behind the library was the immunoSEQ multiplex PCR assay. The table comes from immuneACCESS by way of TCRdb, which keeps in-frame sequences with V and J called. Part of the clones is missing from these tables; in studies checked, under half for an unresolved V gene and the rest for unknown reasons. For this sample the table gives about 2.4 million clones, of which 93% were detected only once. The top ten constitute 0.36% of the sample. The sample consisted of naive CD4+ T cells from PBMCs. In the paper's terms, the cell subset or site label means: CD45RA+ positively selected. The receptors come from a man aged 18 to 35 in good health. Some clones in this sample may be carry-over from other donors' samples.

The chain carries TRBV14 and TRBJ2-5, with D uncertain. This CDR3 is built from 11 residues. The germline V gene has CDR1 SGHDN and CDR2 FVKESK. V lost 4 bases, J lost 9 bases, and 9 bases lay in between. CDR3 nucleotide sequence: TGTGCCAGCAGCCTTGGAGTGGCCCAGTACTTC. Translating gives CASSLGVAQYF.

As to this clone: Other DNA sequences in this specimen translate into the identical CDR3. This chain joins TRBV28 and TRBJ2-1; a weak D match, TRBD2 (5 bases). Trimming left V 6 bases short and J 4 bases short, with 10 bases between. This CDR3 contains 13 residues. The germline V gene has CDR1 MDHEN and CDR2 SYDVKM. CDR3 nucleotide sequence: TGTGCCAGCAGCCCGGGCGGGTACAATGAGCAGTTCTTC. Residues: CASSPGGYNEQFF.

On this clone itself: Additional DNA sequences in this sample encode the identical CDR3. The chain links TRBV7-2 to TRBJ1-1; D perhaps matches TRBD1 (5 bases). There are 14 residues in the CDR3. The germline V gene has CDR1 SGHTA and CDR2 FQGNSA. V was cut by 1 base and J by 4 bases, with 10 bases left in between. The CDR3 DNA is TGTGCCAGCAGCTTAGGTCAGGGACTCACTGAAGCTTTCTTT. It yields the protein CASSLGQGLTEAFF.

The chain carries TRBV30 and TRBJ1-4; D is possibly TRBD1 (6 bases). CDR1 is GTSNPN, CDR2 SVGIG, per germline (reference sequence). The CDR3 has 16 amino acids. The V gene lost 2 bases and the J gene lost 0 bases, with 13 bases spanning the gap. CDR3 nucleotide sequence: TGTGCCTGGAGTCCCGCTCGGACAGCAACTAATGAAAAACTGTTTTTT. The encoded protein is CAWSPARTATNEKLFF.

The rearrangement uses TRBV10-3 and TRBJ2-7, with D maybe TRBD1 (7 bases). Trimming removed 2 bases from V and 3 bases from J, with 23 bases in between. Germline V CDR1 and CDR2: ENHRY, SYGVKD. The CDR3 loop spans 18 amino acids. This CDR3 is CAISERPGDSRASYEQYF. The CDR3 DNA reads as TGTGCCATCAGTGAGCGTCCGGGGGACAGTAGAGCAAGCTACGAGCAGTACTTC.

This clone came up once. The chain carries TRBV2 and TRBJ2-7, with D maybe TRBD1 (6 bases). CDR1 and CDR2 from the germline V gene are SNHLY and FYNNEI. The CDR3 is 13 residues long. Trimming pared 6 bases from V and 3 bases from J, leaving 12 bases between. The CDR3: CASRRDTNYEQYF. Written as DNA, the CDR3 is TGTGCCAGCAGACGGGACACCAACTACGAGCAGTACTTC.

The chain has TRBV9 and TRBJ1-3; no reliable D call. Trimming removed 3 bases from V and 6 bases from J, with 10 bases in between. In germline, CDR1 is SGDLS, CDR2 YYNGEE. There are 13 residues in the CDR3. This chain's CDR3 is CASSATAENTIYF. The DNA for the CDR3 is TGTGCCAGCAGCGCTACGGCGGAAAACACCATATATTTT.

J is TRBJ2-2 and V is TRBV11-2; TRBD1 agrees at 7 bases. The CDR3 extends over 15 amino acids. The V segment lost 6 bases and the J segment 4 bases; nucleotides outside the gene matches: 8. Per the germline V gene, CDR1 is SGHAT and CDR2 is FQNNGV. For the CDR3, the DNA is TGTGCCAGCAGTAGGGCAGGGGGTAGCACCGGGGAGCTGTTTTTT. Translated: CASSRAGGSTGELFF.

J is TRBJ1-5 and V is TRBV6-6, with 9 bases that match TRBD1. Germline V gene data show CDR1 as MNHNY and CDR2 as SVGAGI (reference sequence). The CDR3 totals 15 residues. With V trimmed by 10 bases and J by 3 bases, 10 bases remained unmatched. The CDR3 is CATDPGTGYNQPQHF. CDR3 nucleotides: TGTGCCACCGATCCGGGGACAGGGTACAATCAGCCCCAGCATTTT.

The V gene is TRBV6-1, the J gene TRBJ2-1; D may correspond to TRBD1 or TRBD2 (5 bases each). CDR1 is MNHNS, CDR2 SASEGT, per germline. CDR3 size: 13 residues. V was cut by 7 bases and J by 8 bases, with 15 bases left in between. CDR3 amino acids: CASTRALGDEQFF. The CDR3 coding sequence is TGTGCCAGCACTCGGGCTTTGGGGGATGAGCAGTTCTTC.

The chain couples TRBV2 to TRBJ2-5; 10 nucleotides align to TRBD2. The J call may be in error: the DNA end matches TRBJ2-7 better. Germline loops: CDR1 SNHLY, CDR2 FYNNEI. This CDR3 has 15 amino acids. CDR3 DNA: TGTGCCAGCAGTGAAGGGATAGCGGGAGGTTACGAGCAGTACTTC. Protein product: CASSEGIAGGYEQYF.

CDR3 amino acids: CASSPGTGVYGYTF. CDR3 nucleotides: TGTGCCAGCAGTCCCGGGACAGGGGTCTATGGCTACACCTTC. The chain combines TRBV28 with TRBJ1-2; 10 nucleotides line up with TRBD1. With 5 bases clipped from V and 4 bases from J, the junction kept 4 bases outside the gene matches. The CDR3 totals 14 residues. The germline CDR1 and CDR2 sequences are MDHEN and SYDVKM.

The chain has TRBV25-1 and TRBJ2-5, with 9 bases matching TRBD1. V was clipped by 3 bases and J by 5 bases; unmatched bases: 4. In germline, CDR1 is MGHDK, CDR2 SYGVNS. The CDR3 extends over 14 amino acids. The CDR3 spells CASSEPGTGETQYF. Here the CDR3 DNA reads TGTGCCAGCAGTGAGCCCGGGACAGGGGAGACCCAGTACTTC.

The V and J genes are TRBV4-3 and TRBJ2-7; TRBD2 matches at 10 bases. Unmatched junction bases numbered 7, after V lost 1 base and J lost 1 base. This CDR3 region has 17 residues. Germline V CDR1 and CDR2: LGHNA, YSLEER. The CDR3 nucleotides are TGCGCCAGCAGCCAAGGGACAGGGACTAGCGTGTCCTACGAGCAGTACTTC. Encoded protein: CASSQGTGTSVSYEQYF.

The J gene is TRBJ2-1, the V gene TRBV5-1; 13 bases are shared with TRBD2. Losses at the gene ends were 7 bases for V and 10 bases for J; bases not matched to a gene: 8. CDR3 length: 14 residues. Germline V gene lookup returns CDR1 SGHRS and CDR2 YFSETQ. The CDR3 DNA reads as TGCGCCAGCGACAGGACTAGCGGGAGAAGGGAGCAGTTCTTC. Translating gives CASDRTSGRREQFF. The full variable domain, its missing parts supplied by reference TRBV5-1 and TRBJ2-1, is KAGVTQTPRYLIKTRGQQVTLSCSPISGHRSVSWYQQTPGQGLQFLFEYFSETQRNKGNFPGRFSGRQFSNSRSEMNVSTLELGDSALYLCASDRTSGRREQFFGPGTRLTVL.

V usage is TRBV13 and J usage is TRBJ2-3, with D tentatively TRBD2 (6 bases). The CDR3 length is 13 residues. V dropped 3 bases and J dropped 6 bases, with 10 bases sitting between them. CDR1 and CDR2 (germline): PRHDT, FYEKMQ (reference sequence). The DNA of the CDR3 is TGTGCCAGCAGCTTGGGGGGTCCGGATACGCAGTATTTT. Translating gives CASSLGGPDTQYF.

V and J are TRBV9 and TRBJ2-3, with TRBD2 as a possible D gene (6 bases). The V gene's germline CDR1 is SGDLS and CDR2 YYNGEE. The CDR3 spans 18 residues. The ends were cut back, 1 base at V and 0 bases at J, with 18 bases in the middle. The CDR3 DNA sequence: TGTGCCAGCAGCGTACTCGGGGCTAGCGCCCATAGCACAGATACGCAGTATTTT. Residues: CASSVLGASAHSTDTQYF.

About this clone itself: Other DNA variants within this sample encode the same CDR3. This chain connects TRBV7-9 to TRBJ1-2; 7 bases are a match to TRBD1. This CDR3 contains 15 residues. In germline, CDR1 is SEHNR, CDR2 FQNEAQ (reference sequence). The J segment lost 0 bases and the V segment lost 4 bases, leaving 5 bases of the junction unmatched. The CDR3 reads CASSSGTASNYGYTF. The CDR3 region has the DNA TGTGCCAGCAGCTCGGGGACAGCTTCTAACTATGGCTACACCTTC. Variable domain in full (rest from reference TRBV7-9 and TRBJ1-2): DTGVSQNPRHKITKRGQNVTFRCDPISEHNRLYWYRQTLGQGPEFLTYFQNEAQLEKSRLLSDRFSAERPKGSFSTLEIQRTEQGDSAMYLCASSSGTASNYGYTFGSGTRLTVV.